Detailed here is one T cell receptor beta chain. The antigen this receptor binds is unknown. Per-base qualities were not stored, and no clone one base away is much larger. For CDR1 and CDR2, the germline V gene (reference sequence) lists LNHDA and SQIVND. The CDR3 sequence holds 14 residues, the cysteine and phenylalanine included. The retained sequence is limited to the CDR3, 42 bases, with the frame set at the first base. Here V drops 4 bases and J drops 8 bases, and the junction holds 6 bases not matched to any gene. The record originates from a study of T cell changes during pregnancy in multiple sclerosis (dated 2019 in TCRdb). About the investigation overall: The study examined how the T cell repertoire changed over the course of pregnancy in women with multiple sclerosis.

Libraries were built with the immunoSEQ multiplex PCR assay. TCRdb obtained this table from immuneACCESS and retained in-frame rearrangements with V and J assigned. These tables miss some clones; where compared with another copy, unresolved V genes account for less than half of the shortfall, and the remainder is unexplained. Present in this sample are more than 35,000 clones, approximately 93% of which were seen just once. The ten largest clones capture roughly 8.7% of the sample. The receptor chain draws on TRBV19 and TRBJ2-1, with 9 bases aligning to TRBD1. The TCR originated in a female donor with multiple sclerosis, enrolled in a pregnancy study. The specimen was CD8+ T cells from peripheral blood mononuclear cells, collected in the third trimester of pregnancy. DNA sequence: TGTGCCAGTAGTACGGGACAGGGAGGGTATGAGCAGTTCTTC. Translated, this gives CASSTGQGGYEQFF.